This TCR beta chain was documented in a study of blood T cell repertoires in COVID-19. Study-wide background: Sites across the United States, Italy and Spain contributed samples from acute and convalescent COVID-19. From T cells, B-cell-depleted T cells, or PBMCs came the material, which was cDNA or gDNA.

The CDR3 sequence is 14 residues long. Germline V gives CDR1 SQVTM, CDR2 ANQGSEA. Losses at the gene ends were 4 bases for V and 8 bases for J; bases not matched to a gene: 11. Produced via immunoSEQ multiplex PCR; TCRdb's table is partial and in-frame only. This sample yields 150,000 to 200,000 clones, of which 85% are seen a single time; 2.5% to 4% belongs to the top ten. This TCR was recovered from a human donor with acute or convalescent COVID-19. The donor label of this sample is uncertain. V is TRBV29-1 and J is TRBJ1-2, with 9 bases matching TRBD1. Sequencing used peripheral blood. CDR3 DNA sequence: TGCAGCGTTGCATGGACAGGGGCCGCGAGGGGCTACACCTTC. It encodes CSVAWTGAARGYTF.